This record looks at one TCR beta chain sequence and its context. Antigen: not known. The sample is drawn from a study of cytomegalovirus exposure and HLA in healthy donors. Notes on the study in general: In presence/absence analyses, roughly uniform sequencing depth across donors was assumed.

The PCR used 60 Vbeta and 13 Jbeta primers. The authors' processing: Unique TCR beta chains totaled some 80 million in a later count, with approximately 11 million of them shared. TCRdb's table, derived via immunoSEQ multiplex PCR, lists solely in-frame clones and lacks some. That table is the source of V, J and clone size, and D and trimming were worked out from the DNA. The table has around 150,000 clones, roughly 80% seen once. Trimming at V came to 7 bases and at J to 4 bases, leaving 2 bases not matched to a gene. Per germline, CDR1 SNHLY and CDR2 FYNNEI. The length of the CDR3 is 13 residues. V and J are TRBV2 and TRBJ2-2, with 8 bases matching TRBD1. Input material: PBMCs. The sequence came from a man aged 18 to 29 in good health and CMV-seropositive. The CDR3 region is CASNDRGTGELFF. The CDR3 DNA follows: TGTGCCAGCAACGACAGGGGCACCGGGGAGCTGTTTTTT. The full variable domain, with the rest looked up from reference TRBV2 and TRBJ2-2, is EPEVTQTPSHQVTQMGQEVILRCVPISNHLYFYWYRQILGQKVEFLVSFYNNEISEKSEIFDDQFSVERPDGSNFTLKIRSTKLEDSAMYFCASNDRGTGELFFGEGSRLTVL.